The rows below give T cell receptor beta chains drawn from one sample of a study of T cell responses to AZD1222 COVID-19 vaccine. Only in-frame clones appear in the TCRdb table, and some are missing; sequencing was by immunoSEQ multiplex PCR. The sample includes under 150,000 clones, approximately 90% of them seen just once. The source material was peripheral blood, sampled on day 0 of AZD1222 vaccination. The source is an adult in good health. The CDR3 runs from the conserved cysteine through the conserved F or W. D genes are given only for firm matches. The size field is filled for only some rows; it gives once, few, many or a size class.

j_gene: TRBJ1-2
abundance: once
d_gene: .
v_gene: TRBV5-1
CDR3nt: TGCGCCAGCAGCCACGACGGAGACTATGGCTACACCTTC
CDR3aa: CASSHDGDYGYTF

j_gene: TRBJ2-5
abundance: .
d_gene: .
v_gene: TRBV3-1/TRBV3-2
CDR3nt: TGTGCCAGCAGCCCGAGAGGCGGGACAGTTGCTGGGACCCAGTACTTC
CDR3aa: CASSPRGGTVAGTQYF

j_gene: TRBJ1-4
abundance: .
d_gene: .
v_gene: TRBV5-4
CDR3nt: TGTGCCAGCAGCTTGGGGGGGGCTACTAATGAAAAACTGTTTTTT
CDR3aa: CASSLGGATNEKLFF

j_gene: TRBJ1-4
abundance: .
d_gene: TRBD1
v_gene: TRBV14
CDR3nt: TGTGCCAGCAGCCATCTTCTCCCGGGACAGGGGTCAGCTAATGAAAAACTGTTTTTT
CDR3aa: CASSHLLPGQGSANEKLFF

j_gene: TRBJ1-3
abundance: .
d_gene: .
v_gene: TRBV9
CDR3nt: TGTGCCAGCAGCCCAGCCTCTGGAAACACCATATATTTT
CDR3aa: CASSPASGNTIYF

j_gene: TRBJ1-1
abundance: .
d_gene: .
v_gene: TRBV28
CDR3nt: TGTGCCAGCAGTTCCCCCAGGGAGGGCGCTTTCTTT
CDR3aa: CASSSPREGAFF

j_gene: TRBJ2-7
abundance: .
d_gene: .
v_gene: TRBV5-1
CDR3nt: TGCGCCAGCAGCTTGGGCCCCGCAGGGCCCTACGAGCAGTACTTC
CDR3aa: CASSLGPAGPYEQYF

j_gene: TRBJ1-4
abundance: .
d_gene: .
v_gene: TRBV19
CDR3nt: TGTGCCAGTAGTATGGTCAGGGATGAAAAACTGTTTTTT
CDR3aa: CASSMVRDEKLFF

j_gene: TRBJ2-7
abundance: .
d_gene: TRBD1
v_gene: TRBV5-5
CDR3nt: TGTGCCAGCAGCTTTGCCTTTAGGACAGGCCCTAGGGAGCAGTACTTC
CDR3aa: CASSFAFRTGPREQYF

j_gene: TRBJ1-3
abundance: .
d_gene: TRBD1
v_gene: TRBV19
CDR3nt: TGTGCCAGTAGTTCGGACAGGTCCTCCTCTGGAAACACCATATATTTT
CDR3aa: CASSSDRSSSGNTIYF

j_gene: TRBJ1-3
abundance: .
d_gene: .
v_gene: TRBV5-4
CDR3nt: TGTGCCAGCAGCTTGGCTGGGGCTGGAAACACCATATATTTT
CDR3aa: CASSLAGAGNTIYF

j_gene: TRBJ1-6
abundance: .
d_gene: .
v_gene: TRBV3-1/TRBV3-2
CDR3nt: TGTGCCAGCAGCTTCGACAGCCCCAATTCACCCCTCCACTTT
CDR3aa: CASSFDSPNSPLHF

j_gene: TRBJ1-1
abundance: .
d_gene: .
v_gene: TRBV6-6
CDR3nt: TGTGCCAGCACGAGGGTGGGAGGCGCTGAAGCTTTCTTT
CDR3aa: CASTRVGGAEAFF

j_gene: TRBJ1-2
abundance: .
d_gene: .
v_gene: TRBV7-9
CDR3nt: TGTGCCAGCAGCTTAGGAGGGATCGAGGGAATACTCTATGGCTACACCTTC
CDR3aa: CASSLGGIEGILYGYTF

j_gene: TRBJ1-5
abundance: .
d_gene: .
v_gene: TRBV6-5
CDR3nt: TGTGCCAGCACCCCACAGGGTAAAGGGAATCGACCCCAGCATTTT
CDR3aa: CASTPQGKGNRPQHF

j_gene: TRBJ1-5
abundance: many
d_gene: .
v_gene: TRBV3-1/TRBV3-2
CDR3nt: TGTGCCAGCAGCCCCTCCGGGGGGGAAAATCAGCCCCAGCATTTT
CDR3aa: CASSPSGGENQPQHF

j_gene: TRBJ2-5
abundance: .
d_gene: .
v_gene: TRBV11-2
CDR3nt: TGTGCCAGCAGCTTAGAAATAGAGACCCAGTACTTC
CDR3aa: CASSLEIETQYF

j_gene: TRBJ2-7
abundance: .
d_gene: .
v_gene: TRBV7-2
CDR3nt: TGTGCCAGCAGCTTACAGGTCTCCTACGAGCAGTACTTC
CDR3aa: CASSLQVSYEQYF

j_gene: TRBJ1-2
abundance: few
d_gene: .
v_gene: TRBV6-5
CDR3nt: TGTGCCAGCACAAGCCTCCCCACATATGGCTACACCTTC
CDR3aa: CASTSLPTYGYTF

j_gene: TRBJ2-5
abundance: .
d_gene: .
v_gene: TRBV9
CDR3nt: TGTGCCAGCAGCGGGGAATCAGGGTCGAGGACCCAGTACTTC
CDR3aa: CASSGESGSRTQYF

j_gene: TRBJ1-3
abundance: .
d_gene: .
v_gene: TRBV10-2
CDR3nt: TGCGCCAGCAGTGCTACTACAGACTCTGGAAACACCATATATTTT
CDR3aa: CASSATTDSGNTIYF

j_gene: TRBJ2-1
abundance: .
d_gene: TRBD2
v_gene: TRBV19
CDR3nt: TGTGCCAGTAGTATTAGGACTAGCGGGGGGACCAATGAGCAGTTCTTC
CDR3aa: CASSIRTSGGTNEQFF

j_gene: TRBJ1-1
abundance: .
d_gene: TRBD1
v_gene: TRBV5-4
CDR3nt: TGTGCCAGCAGCTCCGCGGGAATGACAGGGGGAAAAGACACTGAAGCTTTCTTT
CDR3aa: CASSSAGMTGGKDTEAFF

j_gene: TRBJ2-7
abundance: .
d_gene: TRBD1
v_gene: TRBV19
CDR3nt: TGTGCCAGTAGTCTCAGGACAGGTATAAACGAGCAGTACTTC
CDR3aa: CASSLRTGINEQYF

j_gene: TRBJ1-5
abundance: .
d_gene: .
v_gene: TRBV27
CDR3nt: TGTGCCAGCAGTTTTGACGGTAATCAGCCCCAGCATTTT
CDR3aa: CASSFDGNQPQHF

j_gene: TRBJ1-2
abundance: .
d_gene: TRBD1
v_gene: TRBV7-3
CDR3nt: TGTGCCAGCAGCTTCGGACAGGGGATCGGCTACACCTTC
CDR3aa: CASSFGQGIGYTF

j_gene: TRBJ1-1
abundance: .
d_gene: .
v_gene: TRBV5-4
CDR3nt: TGTGCCAGCAGCTTGCCGGGGGGGCGGCGGGAGAACACTGAAGCTTTCTTT
CDR3aa: CASSLPGGRRENTEAFF

j_gene: TRBJ2-3
abundance: few
d_gene: .
v_gene: TRBV7-3
CDR3nt: TGTGCCAGCAGCTTGACTCTTAGGGATACGCAGTATTTT
CDR3aa: CASSLTLRDTQYF

j_gene: TRBJ1-4
abundance: .
d_gene: .
v_gene: TRBV6-5
CDR3nt: TGTGCCAGCAGTTACAGGGCCTCAAATGAAAAACTGTTTTTT
CDR3aa: CASSYRASNEKLFF

j_gene: TRBJ1-1
abundance: .
d_gene: TRBD1
v_gene: TRBV11-2
CDR3nt: TGTGCCAGCAGCTTATGGCAGGGGGCCGGTGAAGCTTTCTTT
CDR3aa: CASSLWQGAGEAFF

j_gene: TRBJ2-1
abundance: .
d_gene: .
v_gene: TRBV5-1
CDR3nt: TGCGCCAGCAGCTTAACTCTGAGCTCCTACAATGAGCAGTTCTTC
CDR3aa: CASSLTLSSYNEQFF

j_gene: TRBJ1-2
abundance: .
d_gene: .
v_gene: TRBV5-1
CDR3nt: TGCGCCAGCAGCCCTGCCCAGGGTAACTATGGCTACACCTTC
CDR3aa: CASSPAQGNYGYTF

j_gene: TRBJ2-5
abundance: .
d_gene: .
v_gene: TRBV4-1
CDR3nt: TGCGCCAGCAGCCAAGATGTCCAGTTAGAGACCCAGTACTTC
CDR3aa: CASSQDVQLETQYF

j_gene: TRBJ1-1
abundance: .
d_gene: TRBD1
v_gene: TRBV29-1
CDR3nt: TGCAGCGTTGGTGGGACAGGGAGGAGTCCGAACACTGAAGCTTTCTTT
CDR3aa: CSVGGTGRSPNTEAFF

j_gene: TRBJ1-5
abundance: .
d_gene: TRBD1
v_gene: TRBV7-6
CDR3nt: TGTGCCAGCAGCCGCGGGACAGGGCTCAATCAGCCCCAGCATTTT
CDR3aa: CASSRGTGLNQPQHF

j_gene: TRBJ1-1
abundance: few
d_gene: .
v_gene: TRBV19
CDR3nt: TGTGCCAGTACCTGGGCCTTGTACACTGAAGCTTTCTTT
CDR3aa: CASTWALYTEAFF

j_gene: TRBJ2-3
abundance: .
d_gene: .
v_gene: TRBV7-8
CDR3nt: TGTGCCAGCAGATTACGGGGGAGAGCAGATACGCAGTATTTT
CDR3aa: CASRLRGRADTQYF

j_gene: TRBJ2-1
abundance: .
d_gene: TRBD2
v_gene: TRBV5-4
CDR3nt: TGTGCCAGCCTACCGGGACTAGCGGGGGTCAATGAGCAGTTCTTC
CDR3aa: CASLPGLAGVNEQFF

j_gene: TRBJ1-5
abundance: once
d_gene: .
v_gene: TRBV10-1
CDR3nt: TGCGCCAGCAGTGAATACAGGGATAGCAATCAGCCCCAGCATTTT
CDR3aa: CASSEYRDSNQPQHF

j_gene: TRBJ1-2
abundance: .
d_gene: TRBD1
v_gene: TRBV5-1
CDR3nt: TGCGCCAGCAGCTCGGGACAGGGCGGCGGCTACACCTTC
CDR3aa: CASSSGQGGGYTF